This T cell receptor (beta chain) was documented in a study of cytomegalovirus exposure and HLA in healthy donors. The study's findings and limits: Later on, an analysis tied 15,000 to 20,000 TCR beta sequences to HLA alleles at 0.05 false discovery rate. In vitro assays verified that three CMV-associated chains recognized CMV antigens specifically.

Turning to this clone: Its antigen is as yet unknown.

This CDR3 comprises 18 residues. Germline CDR1 and CDR2: PRHDT and FYEKMQ (reference sequence). V shed 0 bases and J 0 bases; nucleotides not matched to a gene: 6. At the time of sampling, donors were nominally healthy, though unrecorded immune exposures were likely. The PCR employed 60 Vbeta primers together with 13 Jbeta primers. TCRdb keeps only in-frame clones here, not all; method: immunoSEQ multiplex PCR. The table lists under 200,000 clones, roughly 85% of them singletons, with more than 13% in the top ten. The chain couples TRBV13 to TRBJ2-3; TRBD2 aligns across 10 bases. Material for sequencing was PBMCs. This clonotype was sampled from a man aged 50 or older in good health and CMV-seropositive. The CDR3 loop is CASSLGLAGAKSTDTQYF. The CDR3 nucleotides read TGTGCCAGCAGCTTAGGGCTAGCGGGGGCCAAGAGCACAGATACGCAGTATTTT.